This T cell receptor beta chain was profiled in a study of control samples from healthy donors and cancer patients. The method was immunoSEQ multiplex PCR; TCRdb's version includes in-frame clones alone and lacks a portion of them. The repertoire includes about 220,000 clones, roughly 94% of them detected once, and about 1.6% sits in the top ten. Trimming stripped 4 bases from V and 2 bases from J, with 6 bases between. The CDR3 has 12 residues. Germline CDR1 is SGHRS and CDR2 is YFSETQ. The rearrangement links TRBV5-1 to TRBJ2-5; no reliable D call. What was sequenced was blood. The sequence derives from a man aged 45-65 years in good health. The CDR3 DNA is TGCGCCAGCAGCCAACAACAAGAGACCCAGTACTTC. Protein product: CASSQQQETQYF.